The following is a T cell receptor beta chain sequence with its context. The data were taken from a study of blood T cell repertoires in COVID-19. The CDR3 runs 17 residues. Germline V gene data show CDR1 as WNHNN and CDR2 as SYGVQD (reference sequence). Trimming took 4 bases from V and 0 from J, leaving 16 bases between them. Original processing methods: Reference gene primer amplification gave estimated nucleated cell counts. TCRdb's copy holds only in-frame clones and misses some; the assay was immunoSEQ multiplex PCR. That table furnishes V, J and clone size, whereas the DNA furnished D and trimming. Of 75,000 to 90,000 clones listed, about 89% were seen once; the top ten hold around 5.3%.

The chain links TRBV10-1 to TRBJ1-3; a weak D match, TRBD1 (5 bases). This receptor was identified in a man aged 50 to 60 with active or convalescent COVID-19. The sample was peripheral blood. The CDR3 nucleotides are TGCGCCAGCAGTGCAACCGGGACTGAAAGCTCTGGAAACACCATATATTTT. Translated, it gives CASSATGTESSGNTIYF.